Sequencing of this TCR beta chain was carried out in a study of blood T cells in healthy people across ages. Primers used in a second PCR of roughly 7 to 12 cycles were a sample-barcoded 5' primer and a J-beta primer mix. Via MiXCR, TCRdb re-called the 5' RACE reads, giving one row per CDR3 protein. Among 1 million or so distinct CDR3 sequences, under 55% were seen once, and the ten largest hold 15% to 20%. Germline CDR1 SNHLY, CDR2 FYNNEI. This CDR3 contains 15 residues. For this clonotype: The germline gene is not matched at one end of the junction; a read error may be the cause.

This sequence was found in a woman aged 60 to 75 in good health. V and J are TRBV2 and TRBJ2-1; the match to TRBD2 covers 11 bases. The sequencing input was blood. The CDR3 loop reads CASSESTSGNSERFF. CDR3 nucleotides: TGTGCCAGCAGTGAGTCGACTAGCGGGAATAGTGAGCGGTTCTTC.